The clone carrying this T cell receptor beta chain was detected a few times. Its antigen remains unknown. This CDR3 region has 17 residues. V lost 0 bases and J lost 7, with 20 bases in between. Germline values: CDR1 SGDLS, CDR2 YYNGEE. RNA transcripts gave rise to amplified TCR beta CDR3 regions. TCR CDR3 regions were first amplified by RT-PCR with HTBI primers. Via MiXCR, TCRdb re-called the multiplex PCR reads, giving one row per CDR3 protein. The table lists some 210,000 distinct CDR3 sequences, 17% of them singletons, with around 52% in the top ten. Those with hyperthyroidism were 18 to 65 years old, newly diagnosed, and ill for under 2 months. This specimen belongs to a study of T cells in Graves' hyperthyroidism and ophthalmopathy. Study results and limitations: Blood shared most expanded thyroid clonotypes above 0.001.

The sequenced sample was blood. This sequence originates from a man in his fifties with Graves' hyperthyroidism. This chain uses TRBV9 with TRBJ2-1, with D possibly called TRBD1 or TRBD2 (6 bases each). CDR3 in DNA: TGTGCCAGCAGCGTAGATCTCGGGGGCAGGGGATCTAATGAGCAGTTCTTC. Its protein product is CASSVDLGGRGSNEQFF.